These T cell receptor beta chains were read from a single sample in a study of PD-L1 blockade in urothelial cancer. The data were produced by immunoSEQ multiplex PCR, yet TCRdb's version contains in-frame clones alone and is incomplete. The table has 85,000 to 95,000 clones, 89% seen once. Sequenced material: PBMCs, taken around atezolizumab (anti-PD-L1) treatment. The receptors come from a woman of 80 years or more with urothelial cancer. CDR3s include the opening cysteine and the closing phenylalanine or tryptophan. D genes are given only for firm matches. A clone size is listed for some rows: how often the clone was seen (once, few, many), or a class if it is expanded.

D	V	size	J	DNA	CDR3
TRBD2	TRBV7-9	NA	TRBJ2-7	TGTGCCAGCAGCTCCCCCCGGGGGAGCGGGATTAAGAACGAGCAGTACTTC	CASSSPRGSGIKNEQYF
TRBD1	TRBV7-8	NA	TRBJ1-4	TGTGCCAGCAGCTTGGGACAGGACCAAAAACTGTTTTTT	CASSLGQDQKLFF
NA	TRBV2	NA	TRBJ2-2	TGTGCCAGCAGTGAGGAGAGGGTTTTGTCCGGGGAGCTGTTTTTT	CASSEERVLSGELFF
NA	TRBV5-1	NA	TRBJ1-4	TGCGCCAGCAGCTTAATCGGAGGGACGAATCGAGGTGAAAAACTGTTTTTT	CASSLIGGTNRGEKLFF
TRBD2	TRBV11-2	NA	TRBJ2-1	TGTGCCAGGACTAGCGCGCACCGAGTCGAGCAGTTCTTC	CARTSAHRVEQFF
NA	TRBV4-2	NA	TRBJ1-4	TGTGCCAGCAGCCAAGATTGGCCCAGGGAGGCAAAACTGTTTTTT	CASSQDWPREAKLFF
NA	TRBV30	NA	TRBJ1-4	TGTGCCGCAGGGGCAGGGAATGCGGCTAATGAAAAACTGTTTTTT	CAAGAGNAANEKLFF
NA	TRBV6-6	NA	TRBJ2-3	TGTGCCAGCATGCCTAGCGCCTCGAGGGATACGCAGTATTTT	CASMPSASRDTQYF
TRBD2	TRBV18	NA	TRBJ2-1	TGTGCCAGCTCACCACCGGGGACTAGCCCCTACAATGAGCAGTTCTTC	CASSPPGTSPYNEQFF
TRBD1	TRBV29-1	NA	TRBJ2-7	TGCAGCGTTCTTCGGACAGGGGGAAACGAGCAGTACTTC	CSVLRTGGNEQYF
TRBD1	TRBV2	NA	TRBJ1-5	TGTGCCAGCAGTCAGACAGGGGTTGGCAATCAGCCCCAGCATTTT	CASSQTGVGNQPQHF
NA	TRBV6-1	NA	TRBJ1-2	TGTGCCAGCAGTGCAGCCAGAGGCTATGGCTACACCTTC	CASSAARGYGYTF
TRBD1	TRBV14	NA	TRBJ1-1	TGTGCCAGCAGCCTCACCGGGACAGGGGGTTTCATTAGAACTGAAGCTTTCTTT	CASSLTGTGGFIRTEAFF
NA	TRBV7-9	NA	TRBJ2-1	TGTGCCAGCAGCCCCCTGGGCGCGGGCAATTACAATGAGCAGTTCTTC	CASSPLGAGNYNEQFF
NA	TRBV5-5	NA	TRBJ1-1	TGTGCCAGCAGCGCGGCCGCTGAAGCTTTCTTT	CASSAAAEAFF
NA	TRBV15	NA	TRBJ2-2	TGTGCCACCAGCAGAGATCGAGAGGGAACCGGGGAGCTGTTTTTT	CATSRDREGTGELFF
NA	TRBV7-2	NA	TRBJ2-7	TGTGCCAGCAGCTTAGGCGACAAGCCCCCCTACGAGCAGTACTTC	CASSLGDKPPYEQYF
NA	TRBV7-2	once	TRBJ2-7	TGTGCCAGCAGCGCCGACACGAAAGCCTACGAGCAGTACTTC	CASSADTKAYEQYF
NA	TRBV29-1	few	TRBJ2-7	TGCAGCGTTTCCTCCTCCTACGAGCAGTACTTC	CSVSSSYEQYF
NA	TRBV7-6	NA	TRBJ2-3	TGTGCCAGCAGCTCGAGGCGTGGGACTGCAAGCACAGATACGCAGTATTTT	CASSSRRGTASTDTQYF
NA	TRBV7-8	NA	TRBJ1-5	TGTGCCAGCAGCTTAGACAGGGTCAAGATCCATTTT	CASSLDRVKIHF
TRBD2	TRBV10-3	NA	TRBJ2-3	TGTGCCATCGGCGAGCGGGAGGCCAGCACAGATACGCAGTATTTT	CAIGEREASTDTQYF
NA	TRBV6-5	NA	TRBJ1-4	TGTGCCAGCGCGGGGTGGGCTAATGAAAAACTGTTTTTT	CASAGWANEKLFF
NA	TRBV28	NA	TRBJ2-7	TGTGCCAGCAGCAGACTGGAACCCTACGAGCAGTACTTC	CASSRLEPYEQYF
TRBD1	TRBV7-8	NA	TRBJ1-1	TGTGCCAGCAGCTATGGGACAGGGAGGCAGGGGACTGAAGCTTTCTTT	CASSYGTGRQGTEAFF
NA	TRBV10-2	NA	TRBJ2-1	TGCGCCAGCAGTGAGTCCGTCCTTGGGGGAGGCCACAATGAGCAGTTCTTC	CASSESVLGGGHNEQFF
TRBD1	TRBV28	NA	TRBJ2-7	TGTGCCAGCCAGACAGGGGGCGCGGAAAGGTCCTACGAGCAGTACTTC	CASQTGGAERSYEQYF
TRBD2	TRBV10-3	few	TRBJ2-2	TGTGCCATCGGGAGCGGGAGGGGAACCGGGGAGCTGTTTTTT	CAIGSGRGTGELFF
TRBD1	TRBV6-5	NA	TRBJ1-1	TGTGCCAGCAGAATTGACAGGGTGCAGACTGAAGCTTTCTTT	CASRIDRVQTEAFF
TRBD1	TRBV18	NA	TRBJ1-3	TGTGCCAGCTCACCTTCGTTGGGACAGGGTGGAAACACCATATATTTT	CASSPSLGQGGNTIYF
TRBD1	TRBV15	once	TRBJ2-2	TGTGCCACCAGCAAAGGCGCCGGGACAGGGAACACCGGGGAGCTGTTTTTT	CATSKGAGTGNTGELFF
TRBD2	TRBV19	NA	TRBJ2-1	TGTGCCAGTAGTACCGCGGGAGGGCCTTATGAGCAGTTCTTC	CASSTAGGPYEQFF
NA	TRBV18	few	TRBJ2-5	TGTGCCAGCTCCCAACAAGAGACCCAGTACTTC	CASSQQETQYF
NA	TRBV4-1	NA	TRBJ2-2	TGCGCCAGCAGCCAAGGCCTCGACAGGAATACCGGGGAGCTGTTTTTT	CASSQGLDRNTGELFF
TRBD2	TRBV6-1	NA	TRBJ2-3	TGTGCCAGCAGTGAAGCGTGGACTAGCGGGAGCATAGATACGCAGTATTTT	CASSEAWTSGSIDTQYF
NA	TRBV5-8	NA	TRBJ1-5	TGTGCCAGCAGCTTGGCCGGGCAGGGCCGGCAGCCCCAGCATTTT	CASSLAGQGRQPQHF
NA	TRBV7-9	NA	TRBJ2-3	TGTGCCAGCAGCTTCGGGGGAGGACGCACAGATACGCAGTATTTT	CASSFGGGRTDTQYF
NA	TRBV29-1	NA	TRBJ1-2	TGCAGCGTTTACAGGGTCTATGGCTACACCTTC	CSVYRVYGYTF
TRBD2	TRBV6-1	NA	TRBJ2-1	TGTGCCAGCAGTGGAAGTCGTAGCGGGGGGCATGAGCAGTTCTTC	CASSGSRSGGHEQFF